The rows below give T cell receptor beta chains drawn from one sample of a study of a mutant IDH1 vaccine in newly diagnosed glioma. These receptors have no identified antigens. Method: immunoSEQ multiplex PCR; TCRdb's copy keeps in-frame clones and lacks some. The repertoire holds around 65,000 clones, with around 80% as singletons. The sample was PBMCs, taken from a glioma patient whose treatment included an IDH1 peptide vaccine. The receptor source for this set is a man aged 50 to 59 with glioma. Each CDR3 is given with its conserved first and last residue. A D gene is named only where the DNA matches it firmly. The listing skips clone size in some rows; elsewhere it reads once, few, many or a size class.

D gene | J gene | clone size | V gene | CDR3 DNA | CDR3 protein
- | TRBJ2-1 | - | TRBV19 | TGTGCCAGTAGTATTACAGGAGAGCAGTTCTTC | CASSITGEQFF
TRBD1 | TRBJ2-1 | once | TRBV29-1 | TGCAGCGTTGAAGTGTGGGACAGGGCCTACAATGAGCAGTTCTTC | CSVEVWDRAYNEQFF
- | TRBJ1-2 | - | TRBV4-2 | TGTGCCAGCAGCCCGGGGGCTTTGGGTGGCTACACCTTC | CASSPGALGGYTF
TRBD1 | TRBJ1-2 | - | TRBV9 | TGTGCCAGCAGCGCGAATTGGGACAGCGAGGATTATGGCTACACCTTC | CASSANWDSEDYGYTF
TRBD2 | TRBJ2-1 | - | TRBV5-6 | TGTGCCAGCAGGTACCTAGCGGGATTTCGGGAGCAGTTCTTC | CASRYLAGFREQFF
TRBD1 | TRBJ1-2 | - | TRBV28 | TGTGCCAGCAAATCCGAGGGGGACAGGGGGTACACCTTC | CASKSEGDRGYTF
- | TRBJ2-7 | - | TRBV6-1 | TGTGCCAGCAGTGAAGATAGGGGTTCGGAGCAGTACTTC | CASSEDRGSEQYF
- | TRBJ2-5 | - | TRBV7-9 | TGTGCCAGCAGCCGACTACCAGAGACCCAGTACTTC | CASSRLPETQYF
- | TRBJ1-1 | - | TRBV6-1 | TGTGCCATAAAGACCCGGGCCGACACTGAAGCTTTCTTT | CAIKTRADTEAFF
TRBD1 | TRBJ1-1 | - | TRBV11-3 | TGTGCCAGCAGCTCCCTAGGACAGGGAACCGAAGCTTTCTTT | CASSSLGQGTEAFF
- | TRBJ1-4 | - | TRBV14 | TGTGCCAGCAGCCGCTTCGGCGGAGAAAAACTGTTTTTT | CASSRFGGEKLFF
- | TRBJ1-1 | - | TRBV4-1 | TGCGCCAGCAGTACAGGGCCGAACACTGAAGCTTTCTTT | CASSTGPNTEAFF
- | TRBJ1-2 | - | TRBV7-9 | TGTGCCAGCAGATCACAGGGTCCGGACTATGGCTACACCTTC | CASRSQGPDYGYTF
- | TRBJ2-5 | - | TRBV19 | TGTGCCAGTAGTGAGGGGAACCAAGAGACCCAGTACTTC | CASSEGNQETQYF
TRBD1 | TRBJ1-2 | - | TRBV19 | TGTGCCAGTAGTATCGGGACAGGGCCCTATGGCTACACCTTC | CASSIGTGPYGYTF
TRBD1 | TRBJ2-7 | - | TRBV10-1 | TGCGCCAGCAGTGAGTCGGATAAAGGACAGGGACTCTTCGAGGAGCAGTACTTC | CASSESDKGQGLFEEQYF
- | TRBJ2-3 | - | TRBV9 | TGTGCCAGCAGCGTAGTATCCATGGTGGATACGCAGTATTTT | CASSVVSMVDTQYF
- | TRBJ2-7 | - | TRBV7-2 | TGTGCCAGCAGCCTCGCGGGCCAGGTGATTTACGAGCAGTACTTC | CASSLAGQVIYEQYF
TRBD2 | TRBJ2-1 | - | TRBV2 | TGTGCCAGCAGTGAAGCGTGGCGGGAGGATCACAATGAGCAGTTCTTC | CASSEAWREDHNEQFF
- | TRBJ2-2 | - | TRBV19 | TGTGCCAGTAGCAGGCACTCAGGGGCCGGGGAGCTGTTTTTT | CASSRHSGAGELFF
- | TRBJ1-5 | - | TRBV5-5 | TGTGCCAGCAGCTTCGGGAACAATCAGCCCCAGCATTTT | CASSFGNNQPQHF
- | TRBJ1-1 | few | TRBV15 | TGTGCCACCAGCTCGGTAAGGTCCCTGAACACTGAAGCTTTCTTT | CATSSVRSLNTEAFF
TRBD1 | TRBJ2-6 | once | TRBV27 | TGTGCCAGCAGTCCACGACAGGGGAAATCCTCTGGGGCCAACGTCCTGACTTTC | CASSPRQGKSSGANVLTF
- | TRBJ2-5 | - | TRBV6-5 | TGTGCCAGCAGTTCTCGAGGTAGCGGACAAGAGACCCAGTACTTC | CASSSRGSGQETQYF
- | TRBJ2-1 | - | TRBV7-7 | TGTGCTAGCAGCGCCCAGCGGTACAATGAGCAGTTCTTC | CASSAQRYNEQFF
- | TRBJ2-5 | - | TRBV6-5 | TGTGCCAGCAGTTACTCGGGGGTTTCAGAGACCCAGTACTTC | CASSYSGVSETQYF
- | TRBJ1-1 | - | TRBV7-2 | TGTGCCAACTTACGAGTATCAAACACTGAAGCTTTCTTT | CANLRVSNTEAFF
- | TRBJ2-7 | - | TRBV7-9 | TGTGCCAGCAGCCGTGGGGACTTGCTAGGAGAGCAGTACTTC | CASSRGDLLGEQYF
- | TRBJ1-3 | - | TRBV4-1 | TGCGCCAGCAGCCTACCGGACCCCGGAAACACCATATATTTT | CASSLPDPGNTIYF
TRBD1 | TRBJ1-1 | - | TRBV27 | TGTGCCAGCAGTTTATCAGGACAGGGGTCCACTGAAGCTTTCTTT | CASSLSGQGSTEAFF
- | TRBJ2-3 | - | TRBV2 | TGTGCCAGCTCGACGGGTGGCACAGATACGCAGTATTTT | CASSTGGTDTQYF
- | TRBJ2-7 | - | TRBV28 | TGTGCCACCATTCCGCCGGCAGAGAAATACGAGCAGTACTTC | CATIPPAEKYEQYF
- | TRBJ2-2 | few | TRBV29-1 | TGCAGCGTTGAACACCCGAACACCGGGGAGCTGTTTTTT | CSVEHPNTGELFF
- | TRBJ2-3 | few | TRBV21-1 | TGTGCCAGCAGCCCAAGGTGGCGGGGGAGCACAGATACGCAGTATTTT | CASSPRWRGSTDTQYF
TRBD2 | TRBJ2-5 | - | TRBV7-9 | TGTGCCAGCAGCAAAAAGCGGGAGGGCCAGGAGACCCAGTACTTC | CASSKKREGQETQYF
- | TRBJ1-2 | - | TRBV19 | TGTGCCAGTAGTTTTCGGACAGATGGCTACACCTTC | CASSFRTDGYTF
TRBD1 | TRBJ1-2 | few | TRBV5-1 | TGCGCCAGCAGCTTCGGACAGGGACCGGATGGCTACACCTTC | CASSFGQGPDGYTF
- | TRBJ1-2 | - | TRBV6-1 | TGTGCCAGCGGACAAAAGGTCGGCTACACCTTC | CASGQKVGYTF
- | TRBJ2-7 | - | TRBV18 | TGTGCCAGCTCGCGGGACAGCGACGAGCAGTACTTC | CASSRDSDEQYF
- | TRBJ1-1 | - | TRBV6-1 | TGTGCCAGCAGGGAATACACCCATAACACTGAAGCTTTCTTT | CASREYTHNTEAFF
- | TRBJ2-7 | - | TRBV4-3 | TGCGCCAGCAGCCAAGAAATTGGACGCCCACCCTACGAGCAGTACTTC | CASSQEIGRPPYEQYF
- | TRBJ1-6 | - | TRBV11-3 | TGTGCCAGCAGCACATACAGGGAAACTAATTCACCCCTCCACTTT | CASSTYRETNSPLHF
- | TRBJ1-1 | few | TRBV19 | TGTGCCAGTACCAATAGGTGGCAGCTGAACACTGAAGCTTTCTTT | CASTNRWQLNTEAFF
- | TRBJ2-1 | once | TRBV9 | TGTGCCAGCAGCGTAGCTACTACCGGGACCCACAATGAGCAGTTCTTC | CASSVATTGTHNEQFF
TRBD2 | TRBJ2-1 | - | TRBV5-4 | TGTGCCAGCAGCTTGGCAGCGGGGGTCAATGAGCAGTTCTTC | CASSLAAGVNEQFF